This TCR beta chain was documented in a study of tumor-infiltrating lymphocytes in primary liver carcinoma. Overall study context: Every sample contained roughly 3.5 to 8 million productive TCRbeta reads, and these numbers were similar from one tissue type to another.

Whole-study findings and limits: Representation across all five tumor regions was limited to only about 8-25% of top clones. A significantly higher top-250-clone fraction was recorded for tumors than for blood (p = 0.039).

A constant-region primer served to make TCR beta cDNA from approximately 490 ng total RNA. A slightly modified ARM-PCR protocol with three nested multiplex PCR rounds produced these TCR beta libraries. A C-beta reverse primer and TRBV1-TRBV30 forward primers served in each of the first two PCR rounds, at 10 cycles apiece. TCRdb passed the multiplex PCR reads through MiXCR, listing each CDR3 protein once. This table has under 110,000 distinct CDR3 sequences, around 66% appearing once. The roughly 19-32 mg bulk tissue piece was not sorted before simultaneous RNA and DNA extraction. The ends were cut back, 10 bases at V and 0 bases at J, with 18 bases in the middle. The CDR3 contains 16 residues. Germline V lookup: CDR1 MGHRA, CDR2 YSYEKL. A word on this clonotype: Its specificity is unknown. Given the absence of the conserved phenylalanine or tryptophan at the CDR3 end, a read error is likely.

The sample taken for sequencing was liver tumor tissue from sampling region 2. Subset specified: tumor region T2, inferior pole. The gene calls are TRBV4-1 and TRBJ2-2; D might be TRBD1 or TRBD2, each matching 5 bases. The TCR originated in a woman aged 60-70 years with primary liver carcinoma and hepatitis B virus infection. The CDR3 nucleotides read TGCGCCACCAGTGATGAGGGGCCGGCGAACACCGGGGAGCTGTTTCTT. It is translated as CATSDEGPANTGELFL.